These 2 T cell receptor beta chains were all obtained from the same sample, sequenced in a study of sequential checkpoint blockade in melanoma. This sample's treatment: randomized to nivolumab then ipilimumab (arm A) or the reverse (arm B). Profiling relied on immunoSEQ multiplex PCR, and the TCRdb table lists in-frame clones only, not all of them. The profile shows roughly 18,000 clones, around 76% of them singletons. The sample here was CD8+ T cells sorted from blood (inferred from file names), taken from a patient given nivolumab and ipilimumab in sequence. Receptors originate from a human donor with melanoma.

In nucleotides, the CDR3 is TGTGCCAGTAGTGTCGGGACTGGGGCCAACGTCCTGACTTTC. This translates into CASSVGTGANVLTF. This chain connects TRBV19 to TRBJ2-6, with D possibly TRBD2 on 5 matching bases. Germline V gene lookup returns CDR1 LNHDA and CDR2 SQIVND (reference sequence). Trimming removed 5 bases at V and 2 bases at J, with 7 bases between. This CDR3 comprises 14 residues.

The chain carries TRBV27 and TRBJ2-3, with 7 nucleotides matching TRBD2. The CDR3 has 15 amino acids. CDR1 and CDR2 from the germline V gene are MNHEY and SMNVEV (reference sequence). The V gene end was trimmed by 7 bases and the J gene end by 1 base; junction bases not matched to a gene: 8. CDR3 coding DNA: TGTGCCAGCATCCACTCAGGGAGGGGCACAGATACGCAGTATTTT. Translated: CASIHSGRGTDTQYF.